This TCR beta chain was recorded in a study of cytomegalovirus exposure and HLA in healthy donors. The CDR3 runs 16 residues. V shed 6 bases, J shed 5 bases, and the junction held 8 bases outside the gene matches. Per the germline V gene, CDR1 is SNHLY and CDR2 is FYNNEI. General study findings and limits: Specific recognition of CMV antigens was confirmed in vitro for three chains (all CMV-associated).

In the PCR, 60 Vbeta and 13 Jbeta primers were used. Original handling: Tens of millions of unique TCR beta chains, roughly 12 million shared, were counted in a later analysis. Assay: immunoSEQ multiplex PCR; the TCRdb copy retains only in-frame clones and omits some. V, J and clone size were drawn from that table, and D and trimming were deduced from the DNA. The sample lists 150,000 to 200,000 clones, more than 65% occurring once. Healthy bone marrow donors supplied every sample. Notes on this clone: Its antigen is currently unknown.

This sequence joins TRBV2 and TRBJ2-5; 14 nucleotides agree with TRBD2. Material for sequencing was PBMCs. This clonotype originated in a man aged 40-55 years in good health and CMV-seropositive. The CDR3 DNA reads TGTGCCAGCAGCCTGGGACTAGCGGGAGTACGGGAGACCCAGTACTTC. Translated, it gives CASSLGLAGVRETQYF.